This is a list of T cell receptor beta chains from one sample in a study of siplizumab effects on memory and regulatory T cells. Data came from immunoSEQ multiplex PCR; TCRdb stores just in-frame clones and leaves some out. In the table there are about 100,000 clones, around 92% of which are singletons. What was sequenced was CD4+ T cells sorted from blood. These receptors were obtained from a human donor in good health. Both conserved end residues are trimmed from each CDR3.

CDR3	V	J
ASSVGQGWANVLT	TRBV9	TRBJ2-6
ASSPRTEGVYGELF	TRBV7-2	TRBJ2-2
ASSFRTGGIYEQY	TRBV7-7	TRBJ2-7
ASNPLAAGESAQY	TRBV6-1	TRBJ2-5
ASSGGGHGQGPNPFNQPQH	TRBV2	TRBJ1-5
ASSFGRGNYGYT	TRBV5-4	TRBJ1-2
ASSLGWTGAEQY	TRBV7-2	TRBJ2-7
ASSSDRGSIPFYGYT	TRBV19	TRBJ1-2
SVGAGFANTGELF	TRBV29-1	TRBJ2-2
ATVGRTGEDWETQY	TRBV10-3	TRBJ2-5
ASTLLGGGTDTQY	TRBV5-1	TRBJ2-3
ASSVAQTPSETEAF	TRBV9	TRBJ1-1
ASSLTLADTQY	TRBV7-3	TRBJ2-3
ASSPLVTVTQY	TRBV7-2	TRBJ2-3
ARPILHGQGELRETQY	TRBV23-1	TRBJ2-5
ASNLADTQY	TRBV2	TRBJ2-3
ATSPRPGQPH	TRBV15	TRBJ2-7
SVTDSDGYT	TRBV29-1	TRBJ1-2
ASQGRGTEAF	TRBV6-1	TRBJ1-1
ASSMAGSSTDTQY	TRBV19	TRBJ2-3
ASSPGGTNEKLF	TRBV7-9	TRBJ1-4
ASSSLSGTVSNTEAF	TRBV5-1	TRBJ1-1
ASSESTGELF	TRBV2	TRBJ2-2
ASSEGWRGRGDTQY	TRBV25-1	TRBJ2-3
ASSERVSQETQY	TRBV6-1	TRBJ2-5
ASSQAVGTGYGYT	TRBV4-1	TRBJ1-2
ASSSLGQGLESYGYT	TRBV19	TRBJ1-2
ASSLAGSTGTDTQY	TRBV7-6	TRBJ2-3
ASGLVSGTTTHT	TRBV12-5	TRBJ1-2
ASDQGDHTEAF	TRBV5-1	TRBJ1-1
ASSSGHILGGEQF	TRBV7-3	TRBJ2-1
ASRKQGRGNYEQY	TRBV5-1	TRBJ2-7
AWTHRDNTIY	TRBV30	TRBJ1-3
ASSWAIGGGYGYT	TRBV5-4	TRBJ1-2
ASSEALQWGARHPTEAF	TRBV2	TRBJ1-1
ASSQVGRTGAQY	TRBV4-2	TRBJ2-7
ASSLANPSQRADTQY	TRBV7-8	TRBJ2-3
ASSQEGAQETQY	TRBV4-1	TRBJ2-5
ASSLIGGGGTDTQY	TRBV28	TRBJ2-3
ASSQDPTNSPLH	TRBV5-1	TRBJ1-6